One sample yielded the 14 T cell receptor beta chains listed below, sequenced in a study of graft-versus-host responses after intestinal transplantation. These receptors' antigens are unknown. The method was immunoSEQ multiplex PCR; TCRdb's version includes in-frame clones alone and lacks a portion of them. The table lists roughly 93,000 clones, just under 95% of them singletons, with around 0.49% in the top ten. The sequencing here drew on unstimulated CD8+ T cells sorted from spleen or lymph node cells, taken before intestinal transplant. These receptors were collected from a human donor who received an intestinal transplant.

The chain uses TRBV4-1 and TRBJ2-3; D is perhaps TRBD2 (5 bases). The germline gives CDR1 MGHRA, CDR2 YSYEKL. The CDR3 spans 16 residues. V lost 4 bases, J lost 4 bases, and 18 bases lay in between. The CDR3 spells CASSPGFTNGADTQYF. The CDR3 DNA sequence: TGCGCCAGCAGCCCCGGATTTACTAACGGGGCAGATACGCAGTATTTT.

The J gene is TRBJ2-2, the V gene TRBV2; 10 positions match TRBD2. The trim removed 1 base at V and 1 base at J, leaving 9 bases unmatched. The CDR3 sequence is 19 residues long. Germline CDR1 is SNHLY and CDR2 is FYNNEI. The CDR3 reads CASSEEAGGTSENTGELFF. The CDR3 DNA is TGTGCCAGCAGTGAAGAGGCAGGGGGGACTAGCGAGAACACCGGGGAGCTGTTTTTT. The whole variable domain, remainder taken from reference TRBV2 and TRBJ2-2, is EPEVTQTPSHQVTQMGQEVILRCVPISNHLYFYWYRQILGQKVEFLVSFYNNEISEKSEIFDDQFSVERPDGSNFTLKIRSTKLEDSAMYFCASSEEAGGTSENTGELFFGEGSRLTVL.

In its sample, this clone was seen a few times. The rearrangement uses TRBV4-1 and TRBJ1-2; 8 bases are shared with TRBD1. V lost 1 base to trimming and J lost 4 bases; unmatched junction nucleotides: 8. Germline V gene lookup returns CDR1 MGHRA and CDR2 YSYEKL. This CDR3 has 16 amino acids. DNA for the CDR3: TGCGCCAGCAGCCAAGCCCTTCCGGGACAGGTCTATGGCTACACCTTC. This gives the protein CASSQALPGQVYGYTF.

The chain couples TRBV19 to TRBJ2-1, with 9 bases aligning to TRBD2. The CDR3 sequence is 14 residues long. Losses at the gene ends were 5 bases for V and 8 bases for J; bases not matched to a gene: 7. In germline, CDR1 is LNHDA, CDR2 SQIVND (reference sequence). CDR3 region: CASSLAGIVHEQFF. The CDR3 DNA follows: TGTGCCAGTAGTCTAGCGGGAATCGTCCATGAGCAGTTCTTC.

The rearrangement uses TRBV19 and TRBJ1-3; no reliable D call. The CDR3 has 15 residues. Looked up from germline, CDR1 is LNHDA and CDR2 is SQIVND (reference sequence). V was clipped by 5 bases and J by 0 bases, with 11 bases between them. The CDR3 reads CASSSSRGSGNTIYF. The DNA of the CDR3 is TGTGCCAGTAGTTCTTCACGGGGCTCTGGAAACACCATATATTTT.

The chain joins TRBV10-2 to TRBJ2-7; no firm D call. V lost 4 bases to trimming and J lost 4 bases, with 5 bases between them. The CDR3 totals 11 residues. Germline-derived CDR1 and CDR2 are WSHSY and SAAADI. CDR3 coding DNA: TGCGCCAGCAGTGCCGGGTACGAGCAGTACTTC. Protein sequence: CASSAGYEQYF.

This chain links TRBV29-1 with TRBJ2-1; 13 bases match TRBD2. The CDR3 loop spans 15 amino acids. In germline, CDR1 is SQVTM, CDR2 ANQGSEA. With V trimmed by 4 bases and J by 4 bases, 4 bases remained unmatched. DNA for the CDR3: TGCAGCGTTGTGGGACTAGCGGGAAATTACAATGAGCAGTTCTTC. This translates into CSVVGLAGNYNEQFF.

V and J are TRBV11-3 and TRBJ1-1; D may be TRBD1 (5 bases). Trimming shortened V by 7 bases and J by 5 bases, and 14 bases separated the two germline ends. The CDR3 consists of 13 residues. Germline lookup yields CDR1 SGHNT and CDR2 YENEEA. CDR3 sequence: CASIQAGGTEAFF. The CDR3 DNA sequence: TGTGCCAGCATCCAAGCCGGGGGAACTGAAGCTTTCTTT.

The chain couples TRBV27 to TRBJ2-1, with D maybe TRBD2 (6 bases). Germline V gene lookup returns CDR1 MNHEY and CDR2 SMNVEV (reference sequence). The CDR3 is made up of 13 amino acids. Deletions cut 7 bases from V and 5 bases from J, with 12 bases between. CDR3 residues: CASKGLENNEQFF. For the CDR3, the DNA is TGTGCCAGCAAGGGACTGGAGAACAATGAGCAGTTCTTC.

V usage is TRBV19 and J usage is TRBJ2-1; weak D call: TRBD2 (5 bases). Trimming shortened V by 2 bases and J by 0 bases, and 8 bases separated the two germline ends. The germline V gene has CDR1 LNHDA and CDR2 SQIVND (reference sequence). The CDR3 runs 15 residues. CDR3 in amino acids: CASSITGSSYNEQFF. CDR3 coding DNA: TGTGCCAGTAGTATAACTGGGAGCTCCTACAATGAGCAGTTCTTC.

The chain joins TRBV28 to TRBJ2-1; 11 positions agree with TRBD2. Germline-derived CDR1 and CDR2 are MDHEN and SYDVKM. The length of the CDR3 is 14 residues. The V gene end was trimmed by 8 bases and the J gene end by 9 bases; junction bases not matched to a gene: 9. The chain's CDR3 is CASGSGLAGGEQFF. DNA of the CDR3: TGTGCCAGCGGCTCGGGGCTAGCGGGAGGTGAGCAGTTCTTC.

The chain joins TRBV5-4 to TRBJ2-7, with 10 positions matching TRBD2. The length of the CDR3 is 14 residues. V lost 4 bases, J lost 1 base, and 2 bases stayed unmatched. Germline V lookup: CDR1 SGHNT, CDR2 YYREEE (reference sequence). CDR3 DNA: TGTGCCAGCAGCCAGGGACTAGCGTCCTACGAGCAGTACTTC. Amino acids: CASSQGLASYEQYF. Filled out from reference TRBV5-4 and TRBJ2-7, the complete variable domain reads ETGVTQSPTHLIKTRGQQVTLRCSSQSGHNTVSWYQQALGQGPQFIFQYYREEENGRGNFPPRFSGLQFPNYSSELNVNALELDDSALYLCASSQGLASYEQYFGPGTRLTVT.

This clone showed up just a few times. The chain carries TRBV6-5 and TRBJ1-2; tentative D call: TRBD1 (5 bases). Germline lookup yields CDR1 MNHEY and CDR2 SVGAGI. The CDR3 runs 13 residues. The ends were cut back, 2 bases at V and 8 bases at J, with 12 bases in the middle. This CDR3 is CASSYPGQGGYTF. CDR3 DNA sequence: TGTGCCAGCAGTTACCCCGGACAAGGAGGCTACACCTTC.

The CDR3 sequence: CASSLASNHEQFF. The CDR3 DNA reads as TGCGCCAGCAGCTTGGCTTCTAACCATGAGCAGTTCTTC. This chain uses TRBV5-1 with TRBJ2-1, with D unclear. V dropped 0 bases and J dropped 8 bases, with 9 bases sitting between them. Germline assignment: CDR1 SGHRS and CDR2 YFSETQ. CDR3 length equals 13 residues.